The source of this TCR beta chain is a study of blood T cell repertoires in COVID-19. Across the whole study: The United States, Italy and Spain provided the acute and convalescent COVID-19 samples. The cDNA or gDNA used as material had been derived from T cells, B-cell-depleted T cells, or PBMCs.

In the original processing: Amplification of reference gene primers was used by the study to estimate nucleated cell counts. This table comes from immunoSEQ multiplex PCR, and its TCRdb copy is limited to in-frame clones, with some not included. That table is the source of V, J and clone size, and D and trimming were worked out from the DNA. The table has about 130,000 clones, 86% seen once. V gave up 5 bases and J gave up 2 bases, with 7 bases separating them. This CDR3 has 12 amino acids. CDR1 and CDR2 from the germline V gene are MDHEN and SYDVKM. The sequence came from a human donor in a cohort sampled during active COVID-19. The material sequenced was peripheral blood. The V gene is TRBV28, the J gene TRBJ2-7; D is undetermined. The CDR3 sequence is CASSRAAYEQYF. Here the CDR3 DNA reads TGTGCCAGCAGTCGTGCGGCCTACGAGCAGTACTTC.